The entry below gives a single T cell receptor (beta chain) sequence along with its context. Its antigen is still unknown. Sequencing used immunoSEQ multiplex PCR; TCRdb keeps in-frame clones, though not all of them. This sample yields millions of clones, of which more than 85% are seen a single time; 1.5% to 2% belongs to the top ten. The data were taken from a study of shared clonotypes between healthy human individuals. At the level of the study: A few men and two women, aged 18 to 49, were donors.

Study-level results: Some clonotypes were shared by all four sorted-subset donors, while others were not shared. The non-shared ones had lower generation probabilities than the shared ones.

Germline V gene sequence: CDR1 SGHTA, CDR2 FQGNSA. V shed 6 bases, J shed 2 bases, and the junction held 9 bases outside the gene matches. CDR3 size: 15 residues. Positive CCR7 selection of CD45RO-negative cells yielded the naive CD8 cells, and terminally differentiated effector memory CD45RA+ cells were excluded. This clonotype was sampled from a man between 18 and 35 years old in good health. Some clones in this sample may be carry-over from other donors' samples. This chain links TRBV7-2 with TRBJ2-7; 8 positions agree with TRBD2. The sequenced sample was naive CD8+ T cells from PBMCs. In DNA form, the CDR3 reads TGTGCCAGCAGGCAGGGGAGCGGGAGCCCCTACGAGCAGTACTTC. This gives the protein CASRQGSGSPYEQYF.